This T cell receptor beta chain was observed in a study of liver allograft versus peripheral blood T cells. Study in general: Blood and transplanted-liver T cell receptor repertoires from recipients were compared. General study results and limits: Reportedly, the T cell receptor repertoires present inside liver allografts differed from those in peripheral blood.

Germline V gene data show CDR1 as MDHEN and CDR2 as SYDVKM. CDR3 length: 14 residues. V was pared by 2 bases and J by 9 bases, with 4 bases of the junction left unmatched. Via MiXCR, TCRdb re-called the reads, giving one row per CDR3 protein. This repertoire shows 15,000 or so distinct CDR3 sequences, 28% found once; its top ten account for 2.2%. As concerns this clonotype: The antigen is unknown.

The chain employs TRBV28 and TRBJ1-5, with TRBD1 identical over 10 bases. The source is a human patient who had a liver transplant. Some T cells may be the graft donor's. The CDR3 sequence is CASSLGTGAGPQHF. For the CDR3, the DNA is TGTGCCAGCAGTTTAGGGACAGGGGCAGGGCCCCAGCATTTT.